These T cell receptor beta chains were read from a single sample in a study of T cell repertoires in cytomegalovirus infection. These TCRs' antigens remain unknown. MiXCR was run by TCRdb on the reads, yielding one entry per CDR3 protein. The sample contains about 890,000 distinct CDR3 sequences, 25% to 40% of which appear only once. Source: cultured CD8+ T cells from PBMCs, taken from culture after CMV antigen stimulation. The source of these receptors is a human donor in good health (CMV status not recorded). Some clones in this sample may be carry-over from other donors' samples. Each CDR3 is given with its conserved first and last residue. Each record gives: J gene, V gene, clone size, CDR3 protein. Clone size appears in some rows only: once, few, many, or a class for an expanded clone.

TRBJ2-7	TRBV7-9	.	CASRAAAGGLAYEQYF
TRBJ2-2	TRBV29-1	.	CSVGRGGTGELFF
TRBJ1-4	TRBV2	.	CASSDGEPQF
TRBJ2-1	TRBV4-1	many	CASSLTDSSYNEQFF
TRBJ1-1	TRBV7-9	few	CASSFSDRTPNGEAFF
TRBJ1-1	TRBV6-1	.	CASRVDSSANTEAFF
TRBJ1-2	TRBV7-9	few	CASSSFTGGSNYGYTF
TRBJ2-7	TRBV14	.	CASSRSGQAYEQYF
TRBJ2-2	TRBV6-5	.	CASSYKGLAGYTGELFF
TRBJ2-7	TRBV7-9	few	CASTPGHSYEQYF
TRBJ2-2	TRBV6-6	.	CASSARGLDTGELFF
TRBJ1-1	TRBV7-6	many	CASSLAGAGGGGEAFF
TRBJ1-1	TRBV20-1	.	CSASPAGGRNTEAFF
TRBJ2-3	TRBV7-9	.	CASSLPLPDTQYF
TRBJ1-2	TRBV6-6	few	CASSYFAGHDNYGYTF